This TCR beta chain was retrieved from a study of regulatory T cells in long-lasting Graves disease. Study in general: Patients with persistent Graves' disease had over 5 years of antithyroid drugs and persistent TSH receptor antibodies.

In its sample, this clonotype was seen many times. Time point defined: persistent/refractory GD, antithyroid drugs over 5 years with positive TRAb. PBMCs provided the RNA from which the TCR library was made. Graves' disease was diagnosed by American Thyroid Association guidelines. Trimming removed 6 bases from V and 7 bases from J, with 19 bases in between. The CDR3 loop spans 16 amino acids. CDR1 and CDR2 (germline): MDHEN, SYDVKM. Arm-PCR of CDR3 regions and iRepertoire HTBI primers were the basis on which TCR beta libraries were built. Authors' data handling: In the combined samples, under 80 TRBV and 14 TRBJ segments were identified. TCRdb itself ran the multiplex PCR reads through MiXCR, one entry per CDR3 protein. The V and J calls were not made by the authors but by TCRdb's processing. This sample has about 470,000 distinct CDR3 sequences; about a fifth occur once, and the top ten carry 7.1%.

The material was peripheral blood mononuclear cells (PBMCs), obtained when the disease was refractory, from a patient treated with antithyroid drugs. The chain uses TRBV28 and TRBJ1-6; D gene uncertain. The receptor comes from a female donor with Graves disease. DNA for the CDR3: TGTGCCAGCAGACTATCTTTTGGGCCAGAAAATTCACCCCTCCACTTT. Translation: CASRLSFGPENSPLHF.